A selection of T cell receptor beta chains follows, all from one sample in a study of cytomegalovirus exposure and HLA in healthy donors. Repertoires were generated with immunoSEQ multiplex PCR, while TCRdb's copy carries only in-frame clones and drops some. The sample lists fewer than 150,000 clones; around 77% were seen once. The sequenced sample was PBMCs. The receptors originated from a woman between 50 and 59 years old in good health and CMV-seronegative. Each CDR3 is given with its conserved first and last residue. A D gene is named only where the DNA matches it firmly. Size is omitted from some rows. Given values are once, few, many or a class for expanded clones.

. | TRBJ1-2 | TRBV4-2 | . | CASSQDLSGWDYGYTF | TGTGCCAGCAGCCAAGACTTGTCAGGGTGGGACTATGGCTACACCTTC
TRBD1 | TRBJ1-6 | TRBV9 | . | CASSVDGGQGTLHF | TGTGCCAGCAGCGTAGATGGAGGACAGGGAACCCTCCACTTT
. | TRBJ2-5 | TRBV2 | . | CASSDSWGEGETQYF | TGTGCCAGCAGTGATTCCTGGGGAGAAGGAGAGACCCAGTACTTC
TRBD1 | TRBJ1-1 | TRBV19 | . | CASSISRTGTTEAFF | TGTGCCAGTAGTATAAGTCGGACAGGGACCACTGAAGCTTTCTTT
. | TRBJ2-1 | TRBV9 | . | CASSEAREQFF | TGTGCCAGCAGCGAAGCACGGGAGCAGTTCTTC
TRBD2 | TRBJ2-7 | TRBV6-5 | . | CASSYSASGSYEQYF | TGTGCCAGCAGTTACTCGGCTAGCGGTTCCTACGAGCAGTACTTC
TRBD1 | TRBJ2-7 | TRBV6-5 | . | CASSRQGLTYEQYF | TGTGCCAGCAGCCGACAGGGATTGACCTACGAGCAGTACTTC
TRBD2 | TRBJ2-2 | TRBV5-1 | . | CASSLAPGGGRSGELFF | TGCGCCAGCAGCTTGGCCCCGGGCGGGGGGCGGTCCGGGGAGCTGTTTTTT
. | TRBJ1-1 | TRBV7-3 | . | CASSFQGGTEAFF | TGTGCCAGCAGCTTCCAGGGAGGGACTGAAGCTTTCTTT
. | TRBJ1-2 | TRBV2 | . | CASSVSGATNNYGYTF | TGTGCCAGCAGCGTTTCAGGGGCGACAAATAACTATGGCTACACCTTC
TRBD2 | TRBJ2-7 | TRBV27 | . | CASRLAGGPYEQYF | TGTGCCAGCAGACTAGCGGGGGGACCCTACGAGCAGTACTTC
. | TRBJ2-3 | TRBV11-2 | . | CASSLTASTDTQYF | TGTGCCAGCAGCCTAACAGCTAGCACAGATACGCAGTATTTT
. | TRBJ1-6 | TRBV28 | once | CASKQQVQNSPLHF | TGTGCCAGCAAACAACAGGTCCAGAATTCACCCCTCCACTTT
. | TRBJ2-7 | TRBV10-1 | . | CASRAAGKGHEQYF | TGCGCCAGCAGGGCGGCGGGGAAAGGACACGAGCAGTACTTC
. | TRBJ2-5 | TRBV6-1 | . | CASIPLTGVETQYF | TGTGCCAGCATTCCCCTAACGGGGGTGGAGACCCAGTACTTC
TRBD1 | TRBJ2-3 | TRBV5-1 | few | CASSFGKGAQDTQYF | TGCGCCAGCAGCTTTGGTAAGGGGGCTCAAGATACGCAGTATTTT
TRBD1 | TRBJ1-6 | TRBV6-5 | . | CASRDGQEGSPLHF | TGTGCCAGCAGGGATGGACAGGAGGGATCACCCCTCCACTTT
TRBD1 | TRBJ2-2 | TRBV2 | once | CASSEVPGTGRNTGELFF | TGTGCCAGCAGTGAAGTACCCGGGACAGGGCGTAACACCGGGGAGCTGTTTTTT
TRBD1 | TRBJ2-3 | TRBV5-4 | once | CASSLGRDRGLDTQYF | TGTGCCAGCAGCTTGGGTAGAGACAGGGGGCTAGATACGCAGTATTTT
TRBD2 | TRBJ2-2 | TRBV29-1 | . | CSGRRGGNTGELFF | TGCAGTGGCCGGCGGGGGGGTAACACCGGGGAGCTGTTTTTT
TRBD2 | TRBJ2-7 | TRBV5-1 | . | CASSFQGGLAGGHEQYF | TGCGCCAGCAGCTTTCAGGGAGGACTAGCGGGGGGGCACGAGCAGTACTTC
. | TRBJ1-2 | TRBV28 | . | CASTPQPTNYGYTF | TGTGCCAGCACCCCACAGCCTACTAACTATGGCTACACCTTC
. | TRBJ2-7 | TRBV11-3 | . | CASSLGLVNEQYF | TGTGCCAGCAGCTTAGGACTAGTCAACGAGCAGTACTTC
. | TRBJ2-6 | TRBV5-4 | . | CASSFLDRGSGANVLTF | TGTGCCAGCAGCTTTTTGGATAGGGGGTCTGGGGCCAACGTCCTGACTTTC
TRBD1 | TRBJ2-7 | TRBV30 | . | CACIRDRGNPYEQYF | TGTGCCTGCATTCGGGACAGGGGAAACCCTTACGAGCAGTACTTC
TRBD2 | TRBJ2-5 | TRBV5-4 | few | CASSNRLAGGETQYF | TGTGCCAGCAGCAACAGACTAGCGGGGGGGGAGACCCAGTACTTC
. | TRBJ2-5 | TRBV15 | . | CATSRAPSVQETQYF | TGTGCCACCAGCAGAGCTCCTAGCGTCCAAGAGACCCAGTACTTC
TRBD2 | TRBJ2-5 | TRBV6-6 | . | CASSYRGGETQYF | TGTGCCAGCAGTTACCGCGGGGGAGAGACCCAGTACTTC
. | TRBJ1-5 | TRBV6-1 | . | CASSEVAASGQPQHF | TGTGCCAGCAGTGAAGTGGCAGCCAGCGGCCAGCCCCAGCATTTT
. | TRBJ1-1 | TRBV18 | . | CASSPPEGRYTEAFF | TGTGCCAGCTCACCACCGGAGGGTAGGTACACTGAAGCTTTCTTT
TRBD2 | TRBJ2-7 | TRBV7-2 | . | CASSLDGGGAYEQYF | TGTGCCAGCAGCTTAGATGGCGGGGGGGCATACGAGCAGTACTTC
. | TRBJ1-1 | TRBV27 | . | CASSPPPGSEAFF | TGTGCCAGCAGTCCCCCTCCGGGGTCTGAAGCTTTCTTT
TRBD1 | TRBJ2-1 | TRBV7-2 | few | CASSLWDRGSIMEQFF | TGTGCCAGCAGCCTATGGGACAGGGGTTCGATAATGGAGCAGTTCTTC
. | TRBJ1-4 | TRBV6-5 | . | CASSWRPGQRNEKLFF | TGTGCCAGCAGTTGGAGACCGGGACAAAGGAATGAAAAACTGTTTTTT
TRBD1 | TRBJ1-1 | TRBV7-9 | . | CASSLGTGSEAFF | TGTGCCAGCAGCTTAGGGACAGGGAGTGAAGCTTTCTTT
. | TRBJ2-4 | TRBV6-6 | . | CASSLDGGAKNIQYF | TGTGCCAGCAGCCTGGACGGAGGGGCCAAAAACATTCAGTACTTC
TRBD1 | TRBJ2-7 | TRBV5-1 | . | CASSLEPSDRGGYEQYF | TGCGCCAGCAGCTTGGAACCCTCCGACAGGGGGGGCTACGAGCAGTACTTC
. | TRBJ1-1 | TRBV11-1 | many | CASTHGGRKNTEAFF | TGTGCCAGCACTCACGGTGGCAGGAAGAACACTGAAGCTTTCTTT
. | TRBJ2-1 | TRBV7-9 | . | CSGGAGGGYEQFF | TGTTCCGGCGGGGCAGGGGGTGGGTATGAGCAGTTCTTC
. | TRBJ2-2 | TRBV7-2 | . | CASSRVPRQYTGELFF | TGTGCCAGCAGCCGAGTACCCCGACAATACACCGGGGAGCTGTTTTTT
. | TRBJ2-7 | TRBV6-1 | few | CASTPPEVGEQYF | TGTGCCAGCACCCCTCCGGAGGTAGGCGAGCAGTACTTC
TRBD2 | TRBJ2-7 | TRBV4-3 | few | CASSQERSGGAWEQYF | TGCGCCAGCAGCCAAGAGCGTAGCGGGGGGGCCTGGGAGCAGTACTTC
TRBD1 | TRBJ1-1 | TRBV4-3 | . | CASSQSTGYNEAFF | TGCGCCAGCAGCCAATCGACAGGGTATAATGAAGCTTTCTTT
. | TRBJ2-1 | TRBV20-1 | . | CSAPVSDEQFF | TGCAGTGCTCCCGTTAGTGATGAGCAGTTCTTC
. | TRBJ1-4 | TRBV13 | few | CASSLGLFREKLFF | TGTGCCAGCAGCTTAGGCCTCTTCCGTGAAAAACTGTTTTTT
TRBD1 | TRBJ2-5 | TRBV18 | . | CASSPNLPGQSKETQYF | TGTGCCAGCTCACCAAACCTTCCGGGACAGAGTAAAGAGACCCAGTACTTC
TRBD2 | TRBJ2-5 | TRBV5-4 | . | CASSLVLAGTETQYF | TGTGCCAGCAGCTTGGTCCTAGCGGGGACAGAGACCCAGTACTTC
. | TRBJ2-7 | TRBV9 | . | CASSPRDNSYEQYF | TGTGCCAGCAGCCCCAGAGACAACTCCTACGAGCAGTACTTC
TRBD1 | TRBJ1-2 | TRBV9 | . | CASSVAGTGGWGYTF | TGTGCCAGCAGCGTAGCCGGGACAGGGGGTTGGGGCTACACCTTC